This T cell receptor beta chain was found in a study of identical twins. Healthy Caucasians alone served as donors. TCRdb itself ran the 5' RACE reads through MiXCR, one entry per CDR3 protein. The data contain fewer than 550,000 distinct CDR3 sequences, around 15% of them seen just once; the ten biggest clones take up roughly 0.43%. These data were also filed under a second study, of yellow fever vaccine responses in identical twins.

This clonotype originated in a woman younger than 30 in good health. Material: CD4+ T cells sorted from blood.

In DNA form, the CDR3 reads TGCAGTGCTAGTCTCGGGACTAGCGGGACCCACGAGCAGTACTTC. Translated, it gives CSASLGTSGTHEQYF. The chain links TRBV20-1 to TRBJ2-7; TRBD2 agrees at 13 bases. V lost 3 bases to trimming and J lost 5 bases; unmatched junction nucleotides: 7. The CDR3 extends over 15 amino acids. Germline V gene data show CDR1 as DFQATT and CDR2 as SNEGSKA (reference sequence).